This entry features one T cell receptor beta chain sequence. In its sample, this clone was seen a few times. It lacks a known antigen. No much larger clonotype is one base removed from it; base qualities were not supplied. The sample originates from a study of T cell responses to AZD1222 COVID-19 vaccine (dated by TCRdb to about 2021). Describing the broader study: AZD1222 recipients whose second dose came at about 4 weeks and those whose second dose came at about 12 weeks were combined into one group, since spike-specific TCR depth and breadth did not differ between the two schedules. A total of more than 230 trial participants underwent TCR sequencing, of whom 207 received two doses of AZD1222 and about 25 received two doses of the MenACWY control vaccine. Enrollment into the trials was organized by age into subgroups of 18-55, 56-69 and 70-plus years, and those subgroups contained approximately 150, 30 and 60 TCR-sequenced participants, respectively.

The germline ends are 13 bases apart after V is trimmed by 7 bases and J by 4 bases. The CDR3 holds 13 amino acids from the cysteine to the phenylalanine. The retained sequence is limited to the CDR3, 39 bases, with the frame set at the first base. This sample's time point label indicates: baseline before first vaccination. Vaccinee samples came from UK trials COV001 and COV002, including a single-blind randomized controlled phase 2/3 trial of AZD1222 (ChAdOx1 nCoV-19) in healthy adults. For TCRbeta chain sequencing, PBMC samples were collected from trial participants at day 0 and at day 28 after the second dose. The CDR3 regions of human TCRbeta chains were analyzed by immunosequencing. The authors' pipeline ran thus. Repertoire TCRs were matched against a reference library of SARS-CoV-2-specific TCRs generated with the MIRA antigen-specificity platform. Breadth meant the fraction of unique TCRs that were SARS-CoV-2-associated, whereas depth meant the fraction of total T cells that were SARS-CoV-2-associated. Using the MIRA data, every spike-specific TCR was mapped to the spike region that the TCR reacted to and assigned to either a CD4 or a CD8 class. Log10-transformed breadth and depth values were compared by one-way ANOVA with Sidak's multiple comparisons tests. Imported from immuneACCESS, the table was reduced by TCRdb to in-frame sequences with V and J called. These copies leave out some clones; in studies compared against another copy, an unresolved V gene accounts for under half, and the cause of the remainder is not known. Clonal size and the V and J genes are those of that table, whereas D and trimming came from the DNA. Recorded for this sample are about 130,000 clones; nearly 95% of them occurred a single time. In total, the top ten clones hold around 5.4% of the sample.

Overall study results and their limits: Because no day 14 peak-response samples were available, repertoires were characterized only after the peak T cell response. Participants were mostly white British, with more females than males. The authors suggested clonal diversity may have been underestimated. The whole spike protein was spanned by vaccine-associated CD4 TCRs, and dominant responses were seen in regions 160-218 and 743-854. After two AZD1222 doses, spike-specific TCR breadth and depth were significantly higher than at day 0 and than in MenACWY recipients. Conclusions about previously exposed vaccinees are limited because only a handful of AZD1222 recipients were SARS-CoV-2 seropositive at baseline. Reportedly, almost half of the unique spike-specific TCRs recognized epitopes lying outside the regions that are mutated in the B.1.351 and B.1.1.7 variants. The 56-69-year group was small, and its depth increase did not reach significance, likely because of low power.

The clonotype was recovered from an adult in good health. The sequenced sample was peripheral blood, obtained on day 0 of AZD1222 vaccination. This receptor chain uses TRBV12-3 or TRBV12-4 and TRBJ1-1, with no reliable assignment of the D segment. In nucleotide form, the sequence is TGTGCCAGCACCCCCCTTGGGTTCACTGAAGCTTTCTTT. This translates into CASTPLGFTEAFF.